This T cell receptor beta chain was recorded in a study of T cell responses to AZD1222 COVID-19 vaccine. J lost 4 bases, V lost 7 bases, and 6 bases had no gene match. Looked up from germline, CDR1 is SGHAT and CDR2 is FQNNGV. The CDR3 extends over 15 amino acids. Sequencing was performed with immunoSEQ multiplex PCR; in TCRdb, only in-frame clones are kept and a portion is missing. Of 130,000 to 150,000 clones in the sample, 75% to 95% were seen once. General study findings and limits: The study found Spike-specific TCR breadth and depth rose after two AZD1222 doses. It should be noted that donors were predominantly white British and more often female, and clonal diversity was possibly underestimated. Every sample of the repertoires postdated the peak T cell response.

As concerns this clone: Its specificity is unknown.

The genes are TRBV11-2 and TRBJ2-1, with 11 bases that match TRBD2. The sample here was peripheral blood, taken on day 0 of MenACWY control vaccination. This clonotype was sampled from an adult in good health. In nucleotides, the CDR3 is TGTGCCAGCATCCAAACTAGCGGGAGTTACAATGAGCAGTTCTTC. It encodes CASIQTSGSYNEQFF.